This T cell receptor (beta chain) was profiled in a study of control samples from healthy donors and cancer patients (dated by TCRdb to about 2020). Regarding this clone: Its target antigen remains unknown. Per-base quality was not reported, and no clone a single base away is much larger than it.

V lost 8 bases and J lost 5 bases, and the count of bases not matched to a germline gene is 11. The CDR3 contains 14 residues, cysteine and phenylalanine counted. Here the CDR3 DNA is all that survives: 42 bases in frame from base 1. CDR1 and CDR2, per the germline V gene (reference sequence), are LGHDT and YNNKEL. The protocol used for the library was the immunoSEQ multiplex PCR assay. TCRdb retrieved this table from immuneACCESS and kept in-frame rearrangements only. Not all clones are present; in checked studies, unresolved V genes account for under half, and no reason is known for the remainder. Recorded for this sample are 160,000 or so clones; around 94% of them occurred a single time. The top ten constitute approximately 15% of the sample.

The chain uses TRBV3-1 (or the pseudogene TRBV3-2) and TRBJ2-5, and 7 junction bases match TRBD1. The receptor's source is a man aged 55 to 70 with colorectal cancer. The source material was PBMCs. Here the CDR3 is given as CASVLWGQRETQYF. The DNA sequence follows: TGTGCCAGCGTCTTATGGGGACAGCGGGAGACCCAGTACTTC.